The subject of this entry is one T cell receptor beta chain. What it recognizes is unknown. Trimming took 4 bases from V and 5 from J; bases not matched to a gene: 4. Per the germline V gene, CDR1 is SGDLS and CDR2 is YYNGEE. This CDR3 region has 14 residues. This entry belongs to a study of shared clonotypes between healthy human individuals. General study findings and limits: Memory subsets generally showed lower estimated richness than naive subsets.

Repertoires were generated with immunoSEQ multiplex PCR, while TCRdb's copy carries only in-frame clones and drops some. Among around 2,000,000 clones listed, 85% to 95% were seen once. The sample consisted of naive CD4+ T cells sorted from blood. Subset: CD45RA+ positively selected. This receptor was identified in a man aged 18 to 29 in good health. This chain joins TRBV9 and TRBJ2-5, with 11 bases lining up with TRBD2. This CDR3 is CASSTSGGGETQYF. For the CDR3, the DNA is TGTGCCAGCAGCACTAGCGGGGGAGGGGAGACCCAGTACTTC.